The T cell receptor (beta chain) described here comes from a study of T cells in Graves' hyperthyroidism and ophthalmopathy. Study details: Once the initial diagnosis was made, peripheral blood was obtained before any treatment.

The TCR beta CDR3 regions underwent amplification using RNA transcripts as the source. The TCR CDR3 first-round RT-PCR relied on the HTBI primer set. TCRdb reprocessed the multiplex PCR reads via MiXCR and lists one record per CDR3 protein. Here the sample spans under 700,000 distinct CDR3 sequences, 15% to 20% being singletons. Patients aged 18 to 65 with hyperthyroidism were newly diagnosed, with duration under 2 months. The study excluded patients with uncontrolled infection, other autoimmune disease, pregnancy or lactation. The CDR3 length is 15 residues. V was cut by 5 bases and J by 8 bases, with 21 bases left in between. Germline lookup yields CDR1 MNHNS and CDR2 SASEGT. Study-wide findings and caveats: Stable hyperthyroidism was separated from ophthalmopathy by a model based on 13 V-J features.

The sample holds a few counts of this clonotype. Its specificity is not known. The chain has TRBV6-1 and TRBJ1-1, with D perhaps TRBD1 (5 bases). The sequencing input was blood. This sequence was found in a woman between 18 and 29 years old with Graves' hyperthyroidism. For the CDR3, the DNA is TGTGCCAGCAGTTCCCGCCCAGACGGGGCAAAAGAAGCTTTCTTT. The encoded protein is CASSSRPDGAKEAFF.